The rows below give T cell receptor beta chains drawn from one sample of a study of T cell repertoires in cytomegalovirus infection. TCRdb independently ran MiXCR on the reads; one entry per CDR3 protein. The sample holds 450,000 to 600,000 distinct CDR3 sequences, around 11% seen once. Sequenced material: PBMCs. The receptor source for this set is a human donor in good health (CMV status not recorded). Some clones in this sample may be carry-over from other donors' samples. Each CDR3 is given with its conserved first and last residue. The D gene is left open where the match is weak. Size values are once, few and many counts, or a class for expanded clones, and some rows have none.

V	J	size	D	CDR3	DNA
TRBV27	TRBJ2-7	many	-	CANATEQYF	TGTGCCAACGCGACCGAGCAGTACTTC
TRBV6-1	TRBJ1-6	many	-	CASGRPSGLNSPLHF	TGTGCCAGCGGAAGACCCTCGGGACTTAATTCACCCCTCCACTTT
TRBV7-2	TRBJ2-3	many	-	CASSRQRLGPTDTQYF	TGTGCCAGCAGCCGTCAACGGCTAGGCCCTACAGATACGCAGTATTTT
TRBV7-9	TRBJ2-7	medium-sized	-	CASSLAEATYEQYF	TGTGCCAGCAGCTTAGCCGAAGCAACCTACGAGCAGTACTTC
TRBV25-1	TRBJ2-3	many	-	CASSPQNTDTQYF	TGTGCCAGCAGTCCTCAAAATACAGATACGCAGTATTTT
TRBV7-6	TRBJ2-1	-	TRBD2	CASSFFPAGTSVSEQFF	TGTGCCAGCAGCTTCTTCCCGGCAGGGACTAGCGTATCGGAGCAGTTCTTC
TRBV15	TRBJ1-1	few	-	CATSRGGRLNTEAFF	TGTGCCACCAGCAGAGGGGGACGCCTGAACACTGAAGCTTTCTTT
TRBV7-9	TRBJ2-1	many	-	CASSLGRGTSNEQFF	TGTGCCAGCAGCTTGGGACGTGGAACCTCCAATGAGCAGTTCTTC
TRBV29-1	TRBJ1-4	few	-	CSVEGATAGDEKLFF	TGCAGCGTTGAAGGGGCCACAGCCGGGGATGAAAAACTGTTTTTT
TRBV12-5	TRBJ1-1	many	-	CASSGGSNTEAFF	TGTGCTAGTTCTGGGGGATCGAACACTGAAGCTTTCTTT
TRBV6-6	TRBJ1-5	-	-	CASTPGVRQPQHF	TGTGCCAGCACCCCAGGGGTAAGGCAGCCCCAGCATTTT
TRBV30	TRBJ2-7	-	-	CAWSVGRPSYEQYF	TGTGCCTGGAGTGTAGGCCGGCCTTCCTACGAGCAGTACTTC
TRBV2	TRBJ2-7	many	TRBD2	CASSDPSSGSLYEQYF	TGTGCCAGCAGTGATCCCTCTAGCGGGAGTTTATACGAGCAGTACTTC
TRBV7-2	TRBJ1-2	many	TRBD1	CASSTTTGGYGYTF	TGTGCCAGCAGCACTACTACAGGGGGCTATGGCTACACCTTC
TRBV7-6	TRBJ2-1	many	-	CASSLNGYGGRGHSYNEQFF	TGTGCCAGCAGCTTAAACGGTTATGGCGGGCGCGGCCATTCCTACAATGAGCAGTTCTTC
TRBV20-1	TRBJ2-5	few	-	CSARASSVAGETQYF	TGCAGTGCTAGAGCCTCCTCGGTGGCCGGGGAGACCCAGTACTTC
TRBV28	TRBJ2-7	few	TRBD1	CASSSRTGVSYEQYF	TGTGCCAGCAGTTCGAGGACAGGGGTCTCCTACGAGCAGTACTTC
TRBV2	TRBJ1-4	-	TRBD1	CVSSEWRGTGVIDEKLFF	TGTGTCAGCAGTGAATGGAGAGGGACAGGGGTGATAGATGAAAAACTGTTTTTT
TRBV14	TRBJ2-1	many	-	CASSPGRGSYNEQFF	TGTGCCAGCAGCCCCGGCAGGGGAAGTTACAATGAGCAGTTCTTC
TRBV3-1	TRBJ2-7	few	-	CASSQGDMNSYEQYF	TGTGCCAGCAGCCAAGGGGACATGAACTCCTACGAGCAGTACTTC
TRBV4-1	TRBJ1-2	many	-	CASSQGSGDGYTF	TGCGCCAGCAGCCAAGGGTCGGGGGATGGCTACACCTTC
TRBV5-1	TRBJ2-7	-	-	CASSLATRGEEQYF	TGCGCCAGCAGCTTGGCCACTAGAGGCGAAGAGCAGTACTTC
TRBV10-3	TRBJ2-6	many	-	CAISDGRSGANVLTF	TGTGCCATCAGTGATGGGAGATCTGGGGCCAACGTCCTGACTTTC
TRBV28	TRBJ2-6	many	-	CASSLWGGGSGANVLTF	TGTGCCAGCAGTTTATGGGGGGGAGGCTCTGGGGCCAACGTCCTGACTTTC
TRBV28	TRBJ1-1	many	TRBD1	CASSFFGTGAKNTEAFF	TGTGCCAGCAGTTTTTTTGGGACAGGGGCCAAGAACACTGAAGCTTTCTTT
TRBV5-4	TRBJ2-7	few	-	CASTSPWAGEQYF	TGTGCCAGCACTTCCCCATGGGCCGGCGAGCAGTACTTC
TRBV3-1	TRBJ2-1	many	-	CASSLRWDSVGNEQFF	TGTGCCAGCAGCCTCCGATGGGACTCTGTGGGGAATGAGCAGTTCTTC
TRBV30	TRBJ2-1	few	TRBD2	CAGTSGAKNEQFF	TGTGCCGGCACTAGCGGGGCGAAGAATGAGCAGTTCTTC
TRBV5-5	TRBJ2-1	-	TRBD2	CASSPSGEGIVTTEQFF	TGTGCCAGCAGCCCATCCGGGGAGGGGATCGTGACAACTGAGCAGTTCTTC
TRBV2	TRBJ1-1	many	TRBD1	CASMTGEGTEAFF	TGTGCCAGCATGACAGGGGAAGGCACTGAAGCTTTCTTT
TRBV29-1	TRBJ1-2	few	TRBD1	CSVGGQGSPMREGYTF	TGCAGTGTTGGTGGACAGGGGTCCCCTATGCGAGAGGGCTACACCTTC
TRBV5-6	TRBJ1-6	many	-	CASRFGSSYNSPLHF	TGTGCCAGCAGATTTGGGAGCTCCTATAATTCACCCCTCCACTTT
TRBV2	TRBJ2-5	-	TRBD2	CASKGAGGHQETQYF	TGTGCCAGCAAAGGAGCGGGAGGCCACCAAGAGACCCAGTACTTC
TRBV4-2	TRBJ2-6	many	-	CASSQDHGGEGSGANVLTF	TGTGCCAGCAGCCAAGATCATGGGGGAGAAGGCTCTGGGGCCAACGTCCTGACTTTC
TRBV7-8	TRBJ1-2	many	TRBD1	CASSLSRIGGGRNYGYTF	TGTGCCAGCAGCTTAAGCCGGATAGGGGGCGGTAGAAACTATGGCTACACCTTC
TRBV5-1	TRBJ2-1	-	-	CASSLVQGSYNEQFF	TGCGCCAGCAGCTTGGTGCAGGGATCCTACAATGAGCAGTTCTTC
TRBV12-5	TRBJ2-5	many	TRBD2	CASGRGETQYF	TGTGCCAGCGGGAGGGGAGAGACCCAGTACTTC
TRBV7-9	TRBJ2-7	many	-	CASSPSSSSYEQYF	TGTGCCAGCAGCCCTTCATCAAGCTCCTACGAGCAGTACTTC
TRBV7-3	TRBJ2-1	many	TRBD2	CASSFLAGGGYEQFF	TGTGCCAGCAGCTTTTTAGCGGGAGGGGGGTATGAGCAGTTCTTC
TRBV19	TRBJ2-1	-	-	CASSMGQGGEQFF	TGTGCCAGTAGTATGGGGCAGGGAGGTGAGCAGTTCTTC
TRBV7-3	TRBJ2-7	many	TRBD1	CASSSTDRVGGEQYF	TGTGCCAGCAGCTCCACGGACAGGGTCGGGGGCGAGCAGTACTTC
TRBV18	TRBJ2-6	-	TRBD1	CASSPPGTGAGANVLTF	TGTGCCAGCTCACCACCAGGGACAGGGGCCGGGGCCAACGTCCTGACTTTC
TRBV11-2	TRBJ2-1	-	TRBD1	CASSFRTGLYNEHFF	TGTGCCAGCAGCTTCCGGACAGGACTCTACAATGAGCACTTCTTC
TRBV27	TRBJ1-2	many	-	CASSPSGGQENYGYTF	TGTGCCAGCAGTCCCAGTGGGGGGCAGGAGAACTATGGCTACACCTTC
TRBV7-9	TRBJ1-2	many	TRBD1	CASTLPVGGGYGYTF	TGTGCCAGCACTCTCCCGGTAGGGGGCGGATATGGCTACACCTTC
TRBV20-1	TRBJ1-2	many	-	CSARPGLYGYTF	TGCAGTGCTAGACCGGGACTCTACGGCTACACCTTC
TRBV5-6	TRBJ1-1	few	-	CASSRPLGGTEAFF	TGTGCCAGCAGCCGACCGCTGGGGGGGACTGAAGCTTTCTTT
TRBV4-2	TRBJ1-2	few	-	CASSERGGEYYGYTF	TGTGCCAGCAGCGAGAGGGGGGGAGAGTACTATGGCTACACCTTC
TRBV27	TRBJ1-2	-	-	CAGNPRGGRGYGYTF	TGTGCCGGCAACCCTCGGGGGGGTAGGGGATATGGCTACACCTTC
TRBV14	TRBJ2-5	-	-	CASSHLEHLETQYF	TGTGCCAGCAGCCACTTAGAACACCTGGAGACCCAGTACTTC
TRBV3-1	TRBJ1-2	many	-	CASSQPHQNYGYTF	TGTGCCAGCAGCCAACCCCACCAGAACTATGGCTACACCTTC
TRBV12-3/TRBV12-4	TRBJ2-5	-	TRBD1	CASSFSNPTGGVHKTQYF	TGTGCCAGCAGTTTTTCCAACCCGACAGGGGGTGTTCACAAGACCCAGTACTTC
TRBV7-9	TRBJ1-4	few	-	CASRSPSAATNEKLFF	TGTGCCAGCAGGAGCCCCTCAGCTGCAACTAATGAAAAACTGTTTTTT
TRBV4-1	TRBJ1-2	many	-	CASSLRDSDGYTF	TGCGCCAGCAGCCTACGGGACTCGGATGGCTACACCTTC
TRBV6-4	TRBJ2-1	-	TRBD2	CASSESVGGSNEQFF	TGTGCCAGCAGTGAAAGCGTCGGCGGGAGCAATGAGCAGTTCTTC
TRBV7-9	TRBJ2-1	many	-	CASSLASRLAYNEQFF	TGTGCCAGCAGCTTAGCGTCCAGGCTCGCCTACAATGAGCAGTTCTTC
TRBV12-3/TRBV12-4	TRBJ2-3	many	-	CASSRRSVGTDTQYF	TGTGCCAGCAGTAGAAGGAGCGTAGGGACAGATACGCAGTATTTT